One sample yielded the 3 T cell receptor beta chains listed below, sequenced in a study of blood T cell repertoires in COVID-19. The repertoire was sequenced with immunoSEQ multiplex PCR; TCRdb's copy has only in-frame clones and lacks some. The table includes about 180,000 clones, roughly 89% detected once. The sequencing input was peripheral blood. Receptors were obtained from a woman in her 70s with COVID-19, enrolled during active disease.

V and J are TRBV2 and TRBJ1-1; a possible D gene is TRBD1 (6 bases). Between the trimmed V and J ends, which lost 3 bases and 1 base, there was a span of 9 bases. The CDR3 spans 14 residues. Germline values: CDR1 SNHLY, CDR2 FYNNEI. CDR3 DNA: TGTGCCAGCAGTGATCTGGGGGCGAACACTGAAGCTTTCTTT. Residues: CASSDLGANTEAFF.

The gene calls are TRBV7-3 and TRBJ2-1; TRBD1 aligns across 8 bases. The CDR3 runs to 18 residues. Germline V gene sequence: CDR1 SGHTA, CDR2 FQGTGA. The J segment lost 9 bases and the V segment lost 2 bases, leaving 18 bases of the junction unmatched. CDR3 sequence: CASSLYSGGMSLGAEQFF. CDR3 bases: TGTGCCAGCAGCTTATACTCAGGGGGCATGTCACTAGGCGCTGAGCAGTTCTTC.

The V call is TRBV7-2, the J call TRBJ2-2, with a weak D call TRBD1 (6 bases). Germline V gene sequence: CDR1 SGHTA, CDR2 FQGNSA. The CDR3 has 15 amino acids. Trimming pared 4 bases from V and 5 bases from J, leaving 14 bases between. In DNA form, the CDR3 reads TGTGCCAGCAGCTCGAACGGCGGACAGACCGGGGAGCTGTTTTTT. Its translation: CASSSNGGQTGELFF. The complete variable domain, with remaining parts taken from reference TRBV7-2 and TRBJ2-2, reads GAGVSQSPSNKVTEKGKDVELRCDPISGHTALYWYRQSLGQGLEFLIYFQGNSAPDKSGLPSDRFSAERTGGSVSTLTIQRTQQEDSAVYLCASSSNGGQTGELFFGEGSRLTVL.